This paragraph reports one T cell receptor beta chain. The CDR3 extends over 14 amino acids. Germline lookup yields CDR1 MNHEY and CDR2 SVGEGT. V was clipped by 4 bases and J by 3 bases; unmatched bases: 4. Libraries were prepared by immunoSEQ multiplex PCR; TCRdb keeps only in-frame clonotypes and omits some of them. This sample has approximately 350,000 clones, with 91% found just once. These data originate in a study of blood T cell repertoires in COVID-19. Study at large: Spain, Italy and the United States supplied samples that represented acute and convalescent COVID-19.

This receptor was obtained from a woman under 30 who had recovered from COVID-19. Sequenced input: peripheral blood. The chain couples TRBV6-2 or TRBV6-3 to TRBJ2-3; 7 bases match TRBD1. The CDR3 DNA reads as TGTGCCAGCAGTTTGACAGGGATAACAGATACGCAGTATTTT. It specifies CASSLTGITDTQYF.